The source of this T cell receptor beta chain is a study of cytomegalovirus exposure and HLA in healthy donors. General study findings and limits: The study assumed roughly uniform donor sequencing depth for presence/absence analyses. At a 0.05 false discovery rate, a later analysis found some 18,000 TCR beta sequences to be associated with HLA alleles.

V gave up 1 base and J gave up 2 bases, with 9 bases separating them. The CDR3 loop spans 14 amino acids. Per the germline V gene, CDR1 is KGHSH and CDR2 is LQKENI. The PCR ran on 60 Vbeta and 13 Jbeta primers. The method was immunoSEQ multiplex PCR; TCRdb's version includes in-frame clones alone and lacks a portion of them. The sample holds roughly 110,000 clones, roughly 77% seen once. This clone appeared a few times. What it recognizes is unknown. Sequenced input: PBMCs. This chain links TRBV18 with TRBJ2-7; unclear D gene. This TCR derives from a man aged 40-55 years in good health and CMV-seronegative. The CDR3: CASSPQYSTYEQYF. CDR3 bases: TGTGCCAGCTCACCACAGTACAGTACCTACGAGCAGTACTTC.